Sequencing of this T cell receptor (beta chain) was carried out in a study of PD-1 blockade in classical Hodgkin lymphoma. Repertoires were generated with immunoSEQ multiplex PCR, while TCRdb's copy carries only in-frame clones and drops some. The sample has around 37,000 clones; around 90% are singletons. This CDR3 has 17 amino acids. The junction had 8 bases not matched to a gene; V was cut back by 0 bases and J by 2 bases. Germline V gene sequence: CDR1 LGHNA, CDR2 YNFKEQ. A remark on this clone: What it binds is unknown.

General study findings and limits: Baseline diversity resembling that of newly diagnosed patients was seen in complete responders.

Described time point: cycle 4 day 1 (C4D1), after 5 to 7 weeks of nivolumab. Relapse was seen in all patients after autologous stem cell transplantation, and brentuximab vedotin exposure was variable. Magnetic negative selection was used to purify CD4+ T cells from PBMCs that had been thawed. This receptor was obtained from a human donor with classical Hodgkin lymphoma. The material was CD4+ T cells from blood, obtained before the fourth cycle of nivolumab. The chain is built from TRBV4-2 and TRBJ2-7; TRBD1 aligns across 9 bases. CDR3 loop: CASSQESTGQGPYEQYF. For the CDR3, the DNA is TGTGCCAGCAGCCAAGAATCCACGGGACAGGGACCCTACGAGCAGTACTTC.